Sample share makes the clone carrying this TCR beta chain medium-sized. Its cognate antigen is unknown. V gave up 8 bases and J gave up 6 bases, with 14 bases separating them. CDR1 SNHLY and CDR2 FYNNEI come from the germline V gene. The CDR3 covers 13 residues. The sample originates from a study of T cell responses to AZD1222 COVID-19 vaccine. Study overall: It was second doses at about 4 or about 12 weeks that were pooled. Study-level results: Distributed over spike, vaccine-associated CD4 TCRs predominated at 160-218 and 743-854.

Profiled with immunoSEQ multiplex PCR; TCRdb holds only in-frame clones, not every one. This sample yields under 200,000 clones, of which almost 95% are seen a single time; roughly 9.8% belongs to the top ten. This TCR was recovered from an adult in good health. Material: peripheral blood, obtained on day 0 of AZD1222 vaccination. The genes are TRBV2 and TRBJ1-5; no firm D call. The CDR3 bases are TGTGCCAGCCACCTACTGAGACGTCAGCCCCAGCATTTT. The encoded protein is CASHLLRRQPQHF.